The present entry profiles one T cell receptor (beta chain) with its context. What it binds is unknown. The data belong to a study of T cell responses to AZD1222 COVID-19 vaccine. The method was immunoSEQ multiplex PCR; TCRdb's version includes in-frame clones alone and lacks a portion of them. The sample gives roughly 150,000 clones, around 92% of which show up once; roughly 2.2% is in the top ten. Regarding the study as a whole: The donors showed a predominance of white British ancestry and of females, with possible underestimation of clonal diversity. Unmutated variant regions are reportedly the target of nearly half of TCRs that are spike-specific.

CDR3 length: 14 residues. Germline V CDR1 and CDR2: KGHSH, LQKENI. V was cut by 0 bases and J by 8 bases, with 12 bases left in between. This specimen consisted of peripheral blood, obtained on day 0 of AZD1222 vaccination. The TCR comes from an adult in good health. The chain links TRBV18 to TRBJ2-3; tentatively, D is TRBD1 (5 bases). The CDR3 DNA follows: TGTGCCAGCTCACCACCGGGCCCAAGGGGTACGCAGTATTTT. Amino acids: CASSPPGPRGTQYF.